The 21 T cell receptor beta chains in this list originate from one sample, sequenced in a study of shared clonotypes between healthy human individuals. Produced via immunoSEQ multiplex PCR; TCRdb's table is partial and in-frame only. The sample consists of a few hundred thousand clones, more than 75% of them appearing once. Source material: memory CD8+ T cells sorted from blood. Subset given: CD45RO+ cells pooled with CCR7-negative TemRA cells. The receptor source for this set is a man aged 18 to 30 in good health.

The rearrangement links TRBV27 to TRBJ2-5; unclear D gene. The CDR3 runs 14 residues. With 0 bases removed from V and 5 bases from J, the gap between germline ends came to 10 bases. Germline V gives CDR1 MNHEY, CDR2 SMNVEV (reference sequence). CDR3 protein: CASSLSVGYETQYF. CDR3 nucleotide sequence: TGTGCCAGCAGTTTATCGGTAGGGTACGAGACCCAGTACTTC.

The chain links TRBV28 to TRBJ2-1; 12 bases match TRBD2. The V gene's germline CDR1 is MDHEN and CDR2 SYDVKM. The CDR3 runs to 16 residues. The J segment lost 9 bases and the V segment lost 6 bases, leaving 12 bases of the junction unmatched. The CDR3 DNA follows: TGTGCCAGCAGGCCTCTAGCGGGAGGGCCCATAGGTGAGCAGTTCTTC. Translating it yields CASRPLAGGPIGEQFF. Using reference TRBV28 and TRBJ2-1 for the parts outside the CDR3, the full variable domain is DVKVTQSSRYLVKRTGEKVFLECVQDMDHENMFWYRQDPGLGLRLIYFSYDVKMKEKGDIPEGYSVSREKKERFSLILESASTNQTSMYLCASRPLAGGPIGEQFFGPGTRLTVL.

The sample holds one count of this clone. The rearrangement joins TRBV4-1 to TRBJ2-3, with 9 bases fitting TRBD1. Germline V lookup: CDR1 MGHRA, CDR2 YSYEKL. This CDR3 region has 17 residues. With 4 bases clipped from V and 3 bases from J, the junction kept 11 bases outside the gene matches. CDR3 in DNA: TGCGCCAGCAGCCCCTTACCGGGACAGGGAGGAACAGATACGCAGTATTTT. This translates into CASSPLPGQGGTDTQYF.

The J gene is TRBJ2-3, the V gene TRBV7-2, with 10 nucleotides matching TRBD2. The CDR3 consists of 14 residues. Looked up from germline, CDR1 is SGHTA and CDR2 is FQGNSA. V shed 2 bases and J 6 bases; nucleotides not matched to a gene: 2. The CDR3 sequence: CASSLWGLADTQYF. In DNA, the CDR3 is TGTGCCAGCAGCTTATGGGGACTAGCGGATACGCAGTATTTT. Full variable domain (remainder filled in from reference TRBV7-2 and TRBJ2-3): GAGVSQSPSNKVTEKGKDVELRCDPISGHTALYWYRQSLGQGLEFLIYFQGNSAPDKSGLPSDRFSAERTGGSVSTLTIQRTQQEDSAVYLCASSLWGLADTQYFGPGTRLTVL.

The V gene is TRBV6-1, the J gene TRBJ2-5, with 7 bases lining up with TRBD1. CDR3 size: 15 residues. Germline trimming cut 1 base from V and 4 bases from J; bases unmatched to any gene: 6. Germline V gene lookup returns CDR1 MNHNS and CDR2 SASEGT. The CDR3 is CASSEGPYRGETQYF. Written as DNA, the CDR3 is TGTGCCAGCAGTGAAGGCCCGTACAGGGGAGAGACCCAGTACTTC.

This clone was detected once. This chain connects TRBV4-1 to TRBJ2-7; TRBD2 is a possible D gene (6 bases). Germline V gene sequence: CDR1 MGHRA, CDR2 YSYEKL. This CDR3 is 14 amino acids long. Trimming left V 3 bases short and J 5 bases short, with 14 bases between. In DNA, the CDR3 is TGCGCCAGCAGCCAGGGACTCCGCCCGGACGAGCAGTACTTC. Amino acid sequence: CASSQGLRPDEQYF.

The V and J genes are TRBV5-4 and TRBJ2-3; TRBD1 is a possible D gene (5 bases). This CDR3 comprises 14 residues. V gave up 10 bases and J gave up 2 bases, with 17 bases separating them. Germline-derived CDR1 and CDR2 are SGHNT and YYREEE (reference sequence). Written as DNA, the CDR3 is TGTGCCGGACAAGGGGAACCTGACACAGATACGCAGTATTTT. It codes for CAGQGEPDTDTQYF. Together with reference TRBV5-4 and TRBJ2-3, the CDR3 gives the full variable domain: ETGVTQSPTHLIKTRGQQVTLRCSSQSGHNTVSWYQQALGQGPQFIFQYYREEENGRGNFPPRFSGLQFPNYSSELNVNALELDDSALYLCAGQGEPDTDTQYFGPGTRLTVL.

The CDR3 spells CASSPQEGETQYF. DNA for the CDR3: TGTGCCAGCTCACCACAGGAAGGCGAGACCCAGTACTTC. The chain carries TRBV18 and TRBJ2-5; D uncertain. CDR3 length: 13 residues. Between the trimmed V and J ends, which lost 1 base and 5 bases, there was a span of 8 bases. Germline values: CDR1 KGHSH, CDR2 LQKENI.

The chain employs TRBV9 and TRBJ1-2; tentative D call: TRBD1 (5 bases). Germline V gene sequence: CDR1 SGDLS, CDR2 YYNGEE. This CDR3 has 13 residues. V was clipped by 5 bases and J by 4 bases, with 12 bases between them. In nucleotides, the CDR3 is TGTGCCAGCAGGGGTGGGGCCCCCTATGGCTACACCTTC. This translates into CASRGGAPYGYTF. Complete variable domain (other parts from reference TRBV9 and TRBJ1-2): DSGVTQTPKHLITATGQRVTLRCSPRSGDLSVYWYQQSLDQGLQFLIQYYNGEERAKGNILERFSAQQFPDLHSELNLSSLELGDSALYFCASRGGAPYGYTFGSGTRLTVV.

This CDR3 is CASSESFSGGGTDTQYF. CDR3 nucleotides: TGCGCCAGCAGTGAGTCGTTTTCGGGGGGAGGCACAGATACGCAGTATTTT. This chain uses TRBV10-1 with TRBJ2-3, with 7 bases fitting TRBD2. The CDR3 has 17 amino acids. Trimming removed 0 bases from V and 1 base from J; junction bases left unmatched: 7. Germline V lookup: CDR1 WNHNN, CDR2 SYGVQD (reference sequence).

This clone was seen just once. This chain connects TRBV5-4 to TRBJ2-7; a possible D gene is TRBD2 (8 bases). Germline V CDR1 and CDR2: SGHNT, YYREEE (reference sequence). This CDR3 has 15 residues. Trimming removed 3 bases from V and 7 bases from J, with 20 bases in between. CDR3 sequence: CASSWGTGGGREQYF. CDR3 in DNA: TGTGCCAGCAGCTGGGGAACGGGAGGGGGCAGAGAGCAGTACTTC. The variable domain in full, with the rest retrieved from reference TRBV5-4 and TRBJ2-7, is ETGVTQSPTHLIKTRGQQVTLRCSSQSGHNTVSWYQQALGQGPQFIFQYYREEENGRGNFPPRFSGLQFPNYSSELNVNALELDDSALYLCASSWGTGGGREQYFGPGTRLTVT.

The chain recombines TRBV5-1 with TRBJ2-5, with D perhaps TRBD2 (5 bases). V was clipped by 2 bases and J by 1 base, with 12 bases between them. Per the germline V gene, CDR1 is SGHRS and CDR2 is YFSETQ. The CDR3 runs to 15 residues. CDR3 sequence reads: CASSFIGLIQETQYF. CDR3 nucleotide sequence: TGCGCCAGCAGCTTTATAGGACTGATCCAAGAGACCCAGTACTTC.

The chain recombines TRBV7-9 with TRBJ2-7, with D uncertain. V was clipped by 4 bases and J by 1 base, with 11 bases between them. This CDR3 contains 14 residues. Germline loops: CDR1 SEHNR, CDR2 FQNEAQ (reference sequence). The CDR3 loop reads CASSSVSASYEQYF. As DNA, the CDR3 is TGTGCCAGCAGCTCAGTGTCCGCTTCCTACGAGCAGTACTTC.

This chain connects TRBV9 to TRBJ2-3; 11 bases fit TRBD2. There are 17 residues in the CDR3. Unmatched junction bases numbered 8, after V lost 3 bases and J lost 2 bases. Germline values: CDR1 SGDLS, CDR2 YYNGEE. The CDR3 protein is CASSAGLAGGYTDTQYF. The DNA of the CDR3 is TGTGCCAGCAGCGCCGGCCTAGCGGGAGGATACACAGATACGCAGTATTTT.

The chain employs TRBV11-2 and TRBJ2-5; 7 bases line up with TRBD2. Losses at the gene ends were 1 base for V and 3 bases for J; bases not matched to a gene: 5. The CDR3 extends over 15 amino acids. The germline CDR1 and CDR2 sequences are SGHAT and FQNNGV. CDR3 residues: CASSLGWLAEETQYF. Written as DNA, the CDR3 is TGTGCCAGCAGCTTAGGATGGCTAGCGGAAGAGACCCAGTACTTC.

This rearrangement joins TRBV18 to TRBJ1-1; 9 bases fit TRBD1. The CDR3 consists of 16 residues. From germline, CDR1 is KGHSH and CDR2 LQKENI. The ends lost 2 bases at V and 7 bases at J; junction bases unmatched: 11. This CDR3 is CASSPTAQGAWVEAFF. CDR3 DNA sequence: TGTGCCAGCTCACCAACGGCACAGGGGGCTTGGGTTGAAGCTTTCTTT.

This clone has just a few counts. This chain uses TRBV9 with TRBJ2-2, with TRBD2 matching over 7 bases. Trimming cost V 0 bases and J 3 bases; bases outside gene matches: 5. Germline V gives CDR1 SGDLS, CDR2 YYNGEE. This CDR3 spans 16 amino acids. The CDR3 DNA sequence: TGTGCCAGCAGCGTAGGGGAGGGTCGGGACACCGGGGAGCTGTTTTTT. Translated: CASSVGEGRDTGELFF. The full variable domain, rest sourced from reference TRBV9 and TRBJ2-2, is DSGVTQTPKHLITATGQRVTLRCSPRSGDLSVYWYQQSLDQGLQFLIQYYNGEERAKGNILERFSAQQFPDLHSELNLSSLELGDSALYFCASSVGEGRDTGELFFGEGSRLTVL.

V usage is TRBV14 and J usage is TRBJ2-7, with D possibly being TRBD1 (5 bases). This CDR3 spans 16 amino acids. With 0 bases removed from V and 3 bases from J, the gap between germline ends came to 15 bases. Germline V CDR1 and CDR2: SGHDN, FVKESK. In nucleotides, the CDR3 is TGTGCCAGCAGCCAAGAATGGGGCAGCTCCCTCTACGAGCAGTACTTC. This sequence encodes CASSQEWGSSLYEQYF.

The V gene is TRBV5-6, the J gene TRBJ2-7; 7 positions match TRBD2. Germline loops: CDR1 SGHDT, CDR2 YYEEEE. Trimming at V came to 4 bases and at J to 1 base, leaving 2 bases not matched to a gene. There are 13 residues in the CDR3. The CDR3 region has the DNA TGTGCCAGCAGCCACGGGGGGTCCTACGAGCAGTACTTC. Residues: CASSHGGSYEQYF.

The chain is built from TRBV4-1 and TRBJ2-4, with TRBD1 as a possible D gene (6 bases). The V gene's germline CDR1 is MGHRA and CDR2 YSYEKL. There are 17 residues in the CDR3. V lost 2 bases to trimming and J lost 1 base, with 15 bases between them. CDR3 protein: CASSQSTGSFAKNIQYF. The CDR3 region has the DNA TGCGCCAGCAGCCAATCTACAGGGAGTTTTGCCAAAAACATTCAGTACTTC.

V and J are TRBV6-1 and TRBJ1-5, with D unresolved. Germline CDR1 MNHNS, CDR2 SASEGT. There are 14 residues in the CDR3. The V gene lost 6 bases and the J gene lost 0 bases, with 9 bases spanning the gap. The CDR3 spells CASRVHVSNQPQHF. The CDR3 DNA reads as TGTGCCAGCAGGGTCCACGTTAGCAATCAGCCCCAGCATTTT.